This TCR beta chain was sequenced for a study of tumor and adjacent non-tumor tissue in lung cancer. Study-level information: There were 11 to 13 adenocarcinoma, a couple of squamous cell carcinoma and 1 small cell lung cancer cases.

TCRbeta libraries were built with three rounds of nested PCR, modified from ARM-PCR. From the multiplex PCR reads, TCRdb called clonotypes with MiXCR, one entry per CDR3 protein. The sample lists approximately 75,000 distinct CDR3 sequences; 60% to 80% were seen once. The template was RNA from unsorted bulk tissue. This clonotype was observed at least ten times. Its antigen remains unidentified. This CDR3 contains 15 residues. V lost 5 bases, J lost 0 bases, and 13 bases lay in between. Germline V lookup: CDR1 MDHEN, CDR2 SYDVKM. Study-wide results and caveats: In normal lung, the top 100 clones were significantly more dominant than in tumor.

This receptor was identified in a woman aged 50 to 65 with non-small cell lung cancer. The sample was lung tumor tissue. The chain employs TRBV28 and TRBJ2-5; D possibly uses TRBD1 or TRBD2 (5 bases each). The CDR3 loop reads CASSTHGGHQETQYF. The CDR3 region has the DNA TGTGCCAGCAGTACCCATGGGGGTCACCAAGAGACCCAGTACTTC.